The 18 T cell receptor beta chains presented below share a single source sample, sequenced in a study of graft-versus-host responses after intestinal transplantation. Clones were read by immunoSEQ multiplex PCR, and TCRdb kept only the in-frame ones, dropping some. The data show around 26,000 clones, roughly 95% seen once. The sample was PBMCs, taken 156 days after intestinal transplant. These receptors were collected from a human patient who received an intestinal transplant, so some T cells may come from the graft donor.

This rearrangement joins TRBV27 to TRBJ1-2; perhaps TRBD1 as D (5 bases). Germline CDR1 is MNHEY and CDR2 is SMNVEV (reference sequence). With 7 bases removed from V and 8 bases from J, the gap between germline ends came to 14 bases. This CDR3 has 12 amino acids. The CDR3 reads CASKAGREGYTF. CDR3 DNA sequence: TGTGCCAGCAAAGCAGGCAGGGAAGGCTACACCTTC.

This CDR3 is CATASGAGTEAFF. The CDR3 DNA reads as TGTGCCACCGCCTCGGGGGCGGGTACTGAAGCTTTCTTT. The V call is TRBV19, the J call TRBJ1-1; tentatively, D is TRBD1 (6 bases). Deletions cut 10 bases from V and 5 bases from J, with 17 bases between. Germline assignment: CDR1 LNHDA and CDR2 SQIVND (reference sequence). The CDR3 contains 13 residues.

The rearrangement links TRBV10-3 to TRBJ2-5; no reliable D call. This CDR3 is built from 14 residues. CDR1 is ENHRY and CDR2 is SYGVKD in the germline V gene. The germline V and J ends were trimmed by 6 bases and 1 base, with 12 bases remaining between them. The CDR3 nucleotides read TGTGCCATCAGAAATTGGGGTAGCCAAGAGACCCAGTACTTC. Its protein product is CAIRNWGSQETQYF.

This clone was picked up one time. V usage is TRBV5-1 and J usage is TRBJ2-7, with 9 bases matching TRBD2. CDR3 size: 17 residues. Losses at the gene ends were 2 bases for V and 0 bases for J; bases not matched to a gene: 9. CDR1 and CDR2 (germline): SGHRS, YFSETQ. The CDR3 sequence is CASSLQPAGGTSYEQYF. For the CDR3, the DNA is TGCGCCAGCAGCTTACAACCAGCGGGGGGAACCTCCTACGAGCAGTACTTC.

This chain uses TRBV19 with TRBJ1-1, with D possibly being TRBD1 (6 bases). The CDR3 loop spans 14 amino acids. V was shortened by 3 bases and J by 2 bases, with 10 bases between the two germline ends. Germline CDR1 is LNHDA and CDR2 is SQIVND (reference sequence). This chain's CDR3 is CASSMGGANTEAFF. The DNA for the CDR3 is TGTGCCAGTAGTATGGGGGGGGCCAACACTGAAGCTTTCTTT. The full variable domain, with the rest looked up from reference TRBV19 and TRBJ1-1, is DGGITQSPKYLFRKEGQNVTLSCEQNLNHDAMYWYRQDPGQGLRLIYYSQIVNDFQKGDIAEGYSVSREKKESFPLTVTSAQKNPTAFYLCASSMGGANTEAFFGQGTRLTVV.

V gene TRBV4-1 combines with J gene TRBJ1-5, with no clear D. CDR1 MGHRA and CDR2 YSYEKL come from the germline V gene. The V gene lost 1 base and the J gene lost 0 bases, with 10 bases spanning the gap. This CDR3 region has 16 residues. The CDR3 DNA sequence: TGCGCCAGCAGCCAAGTACCCCTATATAGCAATCAGCCCCAGCATTTT. It yields the protein CASSQVPLYSNQPQHF.

About this clone itself: This CDR3 is also generated by other DNA sequences in the sample. The CDR3 region has the DNA TGTGCCAGCAGCTTAGTTTTTGTGAACACTGAAGCTTTCTTT. Its protein is CASSLVFVNTEAFF. V gene TRBV7-9 combines with J gene TRBJ1-1; the D is unclear. The CDR3 loop spans 14 amino acids. CDR1 and CDR2 (germline): SEHNR, FQNEAQ (reference sequence). V lost 1 base, J lost 0 bases, and 6 bases lay in between.

The chain combines TRBV4-1 with TRBJ2-2; 10 bases fit TRBD1. There are 18 residues in the CDR3. Trimming at V came to 1 base and at J to 3 bases, leaving 8 bases not matched to a gene. CDR1 is MGHRA and CDR2 is YSYEKL in the germline V gene. In nucleotides, the CDR3 is TGCGCCAGCAGCCAAGGGGACAGGGGATCGCTGGACACCGGGGAGCTGTTTTTT. It yields the protein CASSQGDRGSLDTGELFF.

The chain carries TRBV7-8 and TRBJ2-3; 10 bases are shared with TRBD2. The germline CDR1 and CDR2 sequences are SGHVS and FQNEAQ. The CDR3 totals 16 residues. V trimming: 1 base; J trimming: 1 base; junction bases outside the gene matches: 2. CDR3 protein: CASSLVSGGGTDTQYF. CDR3 DNA sequence: TGTGCCAGCAGCTTAGTGAGCGGGGGGGGCACAGATACGCAGTATTTT.

The chain joins TRBV19 to TRBJ2-4, with 12 bases that match TRBD1. With 6 bases clipped from V and 6 bases from J, the junction kept 6 bases outside the gene matches. The CDR3 is made up of 15 amino acids. From germline, CDR1 is LNHDA and CDR2 SQIVND (reference sequence). CDR3 DNA: TGTGCCAGTAGAACCGGGACAGGGGGCAGAAACATTCAGTACTTC. This encodes CASRTGTGGRNIQYF.

The chain links TRBV5-5 to TRBJ2-3, with 7 bases matching TRBD2. Germline-derived CDR1 and CDR2 are SGHKS and YYEKEE (reference sequence). J was trimmed by 0 bases and V by 0 bases; bases with no gene match: 7. The CDR3 contains 17 residues. The CDR3 DNA follows: TGTGCCAGCAGCTTGGCCCCACTAGCGATTAGCACAGATACGCAGTATTTT. Protein: CASSLAPLAISTDTQYF. Looking up the rest from reference TRBV5-5 and TRBJ2-3 gives the full variable domain: DAGVTQSPTHLIKTRGQQVTLRCSPISGHKSVSWYQQVLGQGPQFIFQYYEKEERGRGNFPDRFSARQFPNYSSELNVNALLLGDSALYLCASSLAPLAISTDTQYFGPGTRLTVL.

The V call is TRBV6-1, the J call TRBJ2-1; 8 bases map to TRBD2. Germline-derived CDR1 and CDR2 are MNHNS and SASEGT. Germline trimming cut 4 bases from V and 3 bases from J; bases unmatched to any gene: 11. The CDR3 covers 17 residues. The CDR3: CASSVGREAASYNEQFF. The CDR3 DNA follows: TGTGCCAGCAGTGTAGGGCGGGAGGCCGCTAGCTACAATGAGCAGTTCTTC.

The chain recombines TRBV2 with TRBJ2-7; TRBD1 aligns across 10 bases. CDR3 length: 15 amino acids. Germline V lookup: CDR1 SNHLY, CDR2 FYNNEI. The trim removed 10 bases at V and 3 bases at J, leaving 12 bases unmatched. This chain's CDR3 is CAKKEGTGDHYEQYF. The CDR3 region has the DNA TGTGCCAAGAAAGAAGGGACAGGGGACCACTACGAGCAGTACTTC.

The rearrangement uses TRBV7-9 and TRBJ2-7; a weak D match, TRBD1 (5 bases). The germline V gene encodes CDR1 SEHNR and CDR2 FQNEAQ (reference sequence). Trimming removed 1 base from V and 3 bases from J, with 7 bases in between. The CDR3 length is 13 residues. CDR3 amino acids: CASSLGTFYEQYF. The DNA of the CDR3 is TGTGCCAGCAGCTTAGGGACATTCTACGAGCAGTACTTC.

In its sample, this clone was seen once. The gene calls are TRBV10-3 and TRBJ1-5; D perhaps matches TRBD1 (5 bases). The CDR3 loop spans 17 amino acids. Trimming shortened V by 3 bases and J by 2 bases, and 17 bases separated the two germline ends. CDR1 ENHRY and CDR2 SYGVKD come from the germline V gene. The CDR3 spells CAISDQLGDDGNQPQHF. CDR3 sequence (DNA): TGTGCCATCAGTGACCAACTGGGGGACGACGGCAATCAGCCCCAGCATTTT.

The rearrangement uses TRBV19 and TRBJ2-2; 10 bases are shared with TRBD2. The V and J ends lost 10 bases and 6 bases, in that order; junction bases with no gene match: 8. The CDR3 has 14 amino acids. Germline V CDR1 and CDR2: LNHDA, SQIVND (reference sequence). The CDR3, as DNA: TGTGCCATCAAGCGGGAGGGCCCTCCCGGGGAGCTGTTTTTT. Protein product: CAIKREGPPGELFF.

This chain connects TRBV6-6 to TRBJ1-5; D call uncertain. Germline CDR1 is MNHNY and CDR2 is SVGAGI (reference sequence). V lost 7 bases to trimming and J lost 2 bases, with 9 bases between them. CDR3 length: 13 amino acids. CDR3 amino acids: CASTGGGNQPQHF. The CDR3 nucleotides read TGTGCCAGCACGGGCGGGGGCAATCAGCCCCAGCATTTT.

The chain joins TRBV5-1 to TRBJ2-5; D is ambiguous. V lost 1 base and J 5 bases, leaving 15 bases between the germline ends. The length of the CDR3 is 15 residues. The germline V gene has CDR1 SGHRS and CDR2 YFSETQ. Here the CDR3 DNA reads TGCGCCAGCAGCTTGATCCCGCGGAACCTGGAGACCCAGTACTTC. Encoded protein: CASSLIPRNLETQYF.